The T cell receptor (beta chain) under discussion was sequenced for a study of response to subunit inactivated influenza vaccine. General observations from the study: The authors proposed limited new T cell recruitment per seasonal influenza vaccination.

Germline CDR1 and CDR2: ENHRY and SYGVKD. V was cut by 2 bases and J by 3 bases, with 4 bases left in between. The CDR3 is made up of 12 amino acids. TCRdb recomputed calls from the RT-PCR reads with MiXCR, one row per CDR3 protein. This table has more than 700,000 distinct CDR3 sequences, 21% appearing once. Concerning this clonotype itself: What it recognizes is unknown.

The clonotype originates from a man aged 50 to 59 who received an inactivated influenza vaccine. The sample here was PBMCs from blood, taken around 5 days after vaccination. This rearrangement joins TRBV10-3 to TRBJ2-5; no clear D gene. This CDR3 reads CAISEPEETQYF. For the CDR3, the DNA is TGTGCCATCAGTGAGCCTGAAGAGACCCAGTACTTC.